The 4 T cell receptor beta chains presented below share a single source sample, sequenced in a study of T-cell reconstitution after alpha-beta-depleted transplantation in children. Construction of the TCRbeta library involved unique molecular identifiers. TCRdb used MiXCR to reprocess the PCR reads, holding one entry per CDR3 protein. The sample has approximately 630,000 distinct CDR3 sequences, 13% seen once; the top ten hold approximately 0.8%. The starting material was PBMCs, obtained before TCRalphabeta/CD19-depleted stem cell transplant. Every receptor here comes from a girl aged 2 to 9 with congenital amegakaryocytic thrombocytopenia, due to receive a stem cell transplant.

The chain is built from TRBV7-8 and TRBJ1-1; D unresolved. The V and J ends lost 2 bases and 8 bases respectively, with 15 bases between them. Germline loops: CDR1 SGHVS, CDR2 FQNEAQ. This CDR3 is built from 14 residues. The CDR3 coding sequence is TGTGCCAGCAGCTTAATGGGCAGGTCGATAGAAGCTTTCTTT. Protein product: CASSLMGRSIEAFF.

This clonotype was seen repeatedly, ten times or more. The chain is built from TRBV27 and TRBJ2-1; D possibly matches TRBD1 or TRBD2 (6 bases each). Germline CDR1 and CDR2: MNHEY and SMNVEV (reference sequence). Trimming stripped 6 bases from V and 5 bases from J, with 17 bases between. CDR3 length: 15 amino acids. Written as DNA, the CDR3 is TGTGCCAGCAGCCAGGGCGGGACACCAAACAATGAGCAGTTCTTC. It is translated as CASSQGGTPNNEQFF.

The sample holds many counts of this clonotype. The chain employs TRBV20-1 and TRBJ2-7, with D hard to call. The CDR3 totals 11 residues. Germline lookup yields CDR1 DFQATT and CDR2 SNEGSKA (reference sequence). Trimming left V 5 bases short and J 3 bases short, with 8 bases between. The CDR3: CSALSDYEQYF. The DNA of the CDR3 is TGCAGTGCTCTTTCCGACTACGAGCAGTACTTC.

With regard to this clonotype: A clone one base away is much larger, so this may be a read error. The chain combines TRBV27 with TRBJ1-5; D call uncertain. The CDR3 contains 13 residues. Per the germline V gene, CDR1 is MNHEY and CDR2 is SMNVEV (reference sequence). The CDR3 loop is CTSSLGKDQPQHF. CDR3 sequence (DNA): TGTACCAGCAGTTTGGGAAAGGATCAGCCCCAGCATTTT.